Below, 5 T cell receptor beta chains from the same sample are listed, as sequenced in a study of T-cell memory formation after mild COVID-19. TCRdb called the 5' RACE reads again in MiXCR, with one record for every CDR3 protein. The sample carries some 300,000 distinct CDR3 sequences, 20% to 25% recorded once. The sequenced sample consisted of PBMCs or a T cell subset sorted from them (not recorded which). The receptors come from a man younger than 35 who had mild COVID-19 (a few samples of this study predate the infection). Cell type and time point are not known.

The rearrangement uses TRBV27 and TRBJ2-2; 9 bases fit TRBD1. Germline lookup yields CDR1 MNHEY and CDR2 SMNVEV (reference sequence). The CDR3 is made up of 15 amino acids. V shed 6 bases, J shed 5 bases, and the junction held 7 bases outside the gene matches. CDR3: CASRDTGGATGELFF. The DNA for the CDR3 is TGTGCCAGCAGAGATACAGGGGGCGCGACCGGGGAGCTGTTTTTT.

This clonotype was detected a few times. Here the CDR3 DNA reads TGCAGCGTTGACCGGGACTCAGGGGATACGCAGTATTTT. Translation: CSVDRDSGDTQYF. The V gene is TRBV29-1, the J gene TRBJ2-3; D perhaps matches TRBD2 (6 bases). The CDR3 runs to 13 residues. Trimming removed 3 bases from V and 6 bases from J, with 13 bases in between. From germline, CDR1 is SQVTM and CDR2 ANQGSEA.

CDR3 protein: CASSLSGGIYGYTF. As DNA, the CDR3 is TGTGCCAGCAGTTTATCGGGGGGGATCTATGGCTACACCTTC. This chain uses TRBV27 with TRBJ1-2, with D possibly being TRBD1 (5 bases). Per the germline V gene, CDR1 is MNHEY and CDR2 is SMNVEV (reference sequence). With 0 bases removed from V and 4 bases from J, the gap between germline ends came to 9 bases. CDR3 length: 14 amino acids.

This clonotype was counted only a few times. The chain couples TRBV18 to TRBJ1-5; TRBD1 might be the D (5 bases). The germline CDR1 and CDR2 sequences are KGHSH and LQKENI. Between the trimmed V and J ends, which lost 3 bases and 1 base, there was a span of 10 bases. CDR3 length: 15 residues. The CDR3 DNA reads as TGTGCCAGCTCACCTGGGGGGTCGAGCAATCAGCCCCAGCATTTT. Translating it yields CASSPGGSSNQPQHF.

This clonotype was picked up a small number of times. The gene calls are TRBV5-1 and TRBJ2-6; D perhaps matches TRBD2 (5 bases). Trimming left V 4 bases short and J 4 bases short, with 12 bases between. Germline-derived CDR1 and CDR2 are SGHRS and YFSETQ. There are 15 residues in the CDR3. The CDR3 DNA sequence: TGCGCCAGCAGCGTTGGGCCGGGAGGGGCCAACGTCCTGACTTTC. It yields the protein CASSVGPGGANVLTF.